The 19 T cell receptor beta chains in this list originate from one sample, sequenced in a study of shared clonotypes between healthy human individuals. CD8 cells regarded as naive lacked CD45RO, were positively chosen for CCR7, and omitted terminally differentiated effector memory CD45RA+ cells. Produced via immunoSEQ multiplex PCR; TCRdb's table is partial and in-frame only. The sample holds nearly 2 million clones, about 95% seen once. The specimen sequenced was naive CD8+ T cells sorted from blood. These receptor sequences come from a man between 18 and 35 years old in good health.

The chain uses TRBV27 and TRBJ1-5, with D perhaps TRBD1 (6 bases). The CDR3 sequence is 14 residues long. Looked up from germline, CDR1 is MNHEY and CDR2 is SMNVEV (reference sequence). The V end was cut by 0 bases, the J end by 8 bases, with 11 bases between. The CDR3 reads CASSLSGGLEPQHF. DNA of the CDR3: TGTGCCAGCAGTTTATCCGGGGGGCTGGAGCCCCAGCATTTT.

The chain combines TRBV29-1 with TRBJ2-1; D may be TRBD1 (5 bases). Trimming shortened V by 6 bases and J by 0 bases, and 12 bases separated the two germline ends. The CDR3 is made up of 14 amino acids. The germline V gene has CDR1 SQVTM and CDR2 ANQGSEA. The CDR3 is CSVTKGSSYNEQFF. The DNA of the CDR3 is TGCAGCGTCACCAAGGGGTCCTCCTACAATGAGCAGTTCTTC.

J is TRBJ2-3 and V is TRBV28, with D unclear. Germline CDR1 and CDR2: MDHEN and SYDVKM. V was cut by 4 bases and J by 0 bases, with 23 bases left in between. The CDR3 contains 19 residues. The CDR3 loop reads CASSSLIITLGLSTDTQYF. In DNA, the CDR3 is TGTGCCAGCAGTTCTCTTATCATCACACTCGGCCTTAGCACAGATACGCAGTATTTT.

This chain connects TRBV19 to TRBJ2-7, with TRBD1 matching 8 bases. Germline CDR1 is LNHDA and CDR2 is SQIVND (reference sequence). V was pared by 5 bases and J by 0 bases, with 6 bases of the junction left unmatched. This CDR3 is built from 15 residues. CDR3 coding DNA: TGTGCCAGTAGTGCCGGGGACAGGAGCTCCTACGAGCAGTACTTC. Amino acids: CASSAGDRSSYEQYF.

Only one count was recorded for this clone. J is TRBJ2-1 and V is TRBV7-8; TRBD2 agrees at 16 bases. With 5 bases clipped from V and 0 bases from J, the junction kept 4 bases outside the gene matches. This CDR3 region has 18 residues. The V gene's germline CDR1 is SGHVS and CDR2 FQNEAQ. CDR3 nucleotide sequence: TGTGCCAGCAGCCAGGGACTAGCGGGGGGGATCTCCTACAATGAGCAGTTCTTC. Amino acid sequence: CASSQGLAGGISYNEQFF.

The DNA for the CDR3 is TGTGCCAGCAGTTACTCGGCCCAGGGGGAAAATAATGAGCAGTTCTTC. It encodes CASSYSAQGENNEQFF. This sequence joins TRBV6-5 and TRBJ2-1, with TRBD1 matching 7 bases. V was pared by 0 bases and J by 7 bases, with 9 bases of the junction left unmatched. CDR1 is MNHEY and CDR2 is SVGAGI in the germline V gene. CDR3 length equals 16 residues.

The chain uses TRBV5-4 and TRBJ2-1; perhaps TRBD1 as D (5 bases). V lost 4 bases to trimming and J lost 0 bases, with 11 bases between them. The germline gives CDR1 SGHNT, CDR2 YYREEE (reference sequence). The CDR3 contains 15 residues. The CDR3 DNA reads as TGTGCCAGCAGCCCGGCAGGGTCCTCCTACAATGAGCAGTTCTTC. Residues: CASSPAGSSYNEQFF.

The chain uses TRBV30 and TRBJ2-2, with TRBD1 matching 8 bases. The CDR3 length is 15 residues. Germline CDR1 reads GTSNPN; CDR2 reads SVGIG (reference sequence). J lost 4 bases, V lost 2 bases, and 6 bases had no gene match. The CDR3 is CAWSLGQGGTGELFF. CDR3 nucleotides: TGTGCCTGGAGTCTTGGACAGGGTGGCACCGGGGAGCTGTTTTTT.

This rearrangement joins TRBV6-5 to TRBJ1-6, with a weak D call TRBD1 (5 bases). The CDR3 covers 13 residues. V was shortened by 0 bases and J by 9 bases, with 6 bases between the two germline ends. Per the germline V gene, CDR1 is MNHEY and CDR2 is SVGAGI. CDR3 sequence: CASSYSGVSPLHF. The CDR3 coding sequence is TGTGCCAGCAGTTACTCGGGGGTTTCACCCCTCCACTTT.

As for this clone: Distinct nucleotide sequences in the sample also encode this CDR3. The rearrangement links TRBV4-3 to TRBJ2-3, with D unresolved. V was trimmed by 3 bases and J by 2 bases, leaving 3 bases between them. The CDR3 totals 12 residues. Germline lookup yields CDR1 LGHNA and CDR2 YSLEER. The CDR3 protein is CASSHYTDTQYF. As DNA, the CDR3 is TGCGCCAGCAGCCACTACACAGATACGCAGTATTTT.

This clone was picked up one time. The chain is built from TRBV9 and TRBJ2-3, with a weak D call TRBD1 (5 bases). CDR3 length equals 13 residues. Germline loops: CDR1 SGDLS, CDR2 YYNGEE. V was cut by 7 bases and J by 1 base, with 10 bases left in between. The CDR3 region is CASQGARTDTQYF. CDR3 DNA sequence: TGTGCCAGCCAAGGGGCTCGCACAGATACGCAGTATTTT.

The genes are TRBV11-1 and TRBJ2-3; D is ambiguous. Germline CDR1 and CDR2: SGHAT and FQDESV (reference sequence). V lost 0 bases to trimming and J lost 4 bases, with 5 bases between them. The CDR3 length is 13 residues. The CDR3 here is CASSLAISDTQYF. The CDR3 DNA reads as TGTGCCAGCAGCTTAGCGATCTCAGATACGCAGTATTTT.

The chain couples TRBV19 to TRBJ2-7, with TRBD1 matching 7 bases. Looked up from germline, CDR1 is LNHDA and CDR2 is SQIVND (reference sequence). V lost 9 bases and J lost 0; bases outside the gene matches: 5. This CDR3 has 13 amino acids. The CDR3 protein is CASGTASSYEQYF. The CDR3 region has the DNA TGTGCCAGCGGGACAGCCAGCTCCTACGAGCAGTACTTC. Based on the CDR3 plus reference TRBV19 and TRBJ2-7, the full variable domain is DGGITQSPKYLFRKEGQNVTLSCEQNLNHDAMYWYRQDPGQGLRLIYYSQIVNDFQKGDIAEGYSVSREKKESFPLTVTSAQKNPTAFYLCASGTASSYEQYFGPGTRLTVT.

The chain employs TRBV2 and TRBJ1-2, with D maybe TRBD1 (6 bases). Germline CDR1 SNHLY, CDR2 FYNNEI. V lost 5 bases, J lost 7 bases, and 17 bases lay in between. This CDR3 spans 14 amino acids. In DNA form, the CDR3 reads TGTGCCAGCAGTACAGGGACGGGAAATCTTGGCTACACCTTC. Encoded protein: CASSTGTGNLGYTF.

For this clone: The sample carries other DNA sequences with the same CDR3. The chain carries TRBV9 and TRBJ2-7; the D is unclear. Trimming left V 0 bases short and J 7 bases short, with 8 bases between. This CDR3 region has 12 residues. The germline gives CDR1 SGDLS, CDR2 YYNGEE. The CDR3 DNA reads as TGTGCCAGCAGCGTAGAAGGTGGAGAGCAGTACTTC. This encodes CASSVEGGEQYF.

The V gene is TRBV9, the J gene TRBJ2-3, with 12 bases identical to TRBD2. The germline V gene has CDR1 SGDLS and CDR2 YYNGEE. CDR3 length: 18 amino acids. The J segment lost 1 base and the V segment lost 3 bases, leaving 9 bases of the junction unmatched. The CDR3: CASSANGLAGLGTDTQYF. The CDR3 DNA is TGTGCCAGCAGCGCCAATGGACTAGCGGGGTTAGGCACAGATACGCAGTATTTT. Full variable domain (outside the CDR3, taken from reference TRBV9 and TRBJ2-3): DSGVTQTPKHLITATGQRVTLRCSPRSGDLSVYWYQQSLDQGLQFLIQYYNGEERAKGNILERFSAQQFPDLHSELNLSSLELGDSALYFCASSANGLAGLGTDTQYFGPGTRLTVL.

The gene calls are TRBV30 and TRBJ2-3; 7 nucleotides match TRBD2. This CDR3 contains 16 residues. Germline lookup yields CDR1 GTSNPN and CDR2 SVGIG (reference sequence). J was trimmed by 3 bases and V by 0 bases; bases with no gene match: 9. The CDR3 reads CAWSVLPGGVTDTQYF. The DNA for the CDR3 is TGTGCCTGGAGTGTACTTCCGGGGGGAGTAACAGATACGCAGTATTTT.

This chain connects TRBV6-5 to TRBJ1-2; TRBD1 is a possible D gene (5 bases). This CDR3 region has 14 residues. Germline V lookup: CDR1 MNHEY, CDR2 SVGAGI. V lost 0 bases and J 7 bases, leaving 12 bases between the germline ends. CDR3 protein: CASSYSRDYTGYTF. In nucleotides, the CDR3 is TGTGCCAGCAGTTACTCCAGGGATTATACTGGCTACACCTTC.

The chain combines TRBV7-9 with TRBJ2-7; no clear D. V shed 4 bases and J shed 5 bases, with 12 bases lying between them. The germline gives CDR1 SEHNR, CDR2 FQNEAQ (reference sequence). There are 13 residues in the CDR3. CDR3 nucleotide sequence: TGTGCCAGCAGCTCGCCCTCCCATCACGAGCAGTACTTC. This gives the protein CASSSPSHHEQYF.